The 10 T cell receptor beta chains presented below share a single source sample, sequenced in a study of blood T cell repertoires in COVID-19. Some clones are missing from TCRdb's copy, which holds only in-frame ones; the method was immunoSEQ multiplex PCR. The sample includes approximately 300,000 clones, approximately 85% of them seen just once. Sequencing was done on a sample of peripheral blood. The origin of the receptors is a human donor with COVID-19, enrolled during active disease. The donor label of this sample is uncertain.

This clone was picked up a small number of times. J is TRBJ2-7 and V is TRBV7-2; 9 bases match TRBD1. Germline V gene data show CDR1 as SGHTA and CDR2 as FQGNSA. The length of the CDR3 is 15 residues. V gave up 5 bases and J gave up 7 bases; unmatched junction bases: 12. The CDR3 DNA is TGTGCCAGCAGCAGGGGACAGGGTGGCCTAGGAGAGCAGTACTTC. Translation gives CASSRGQGGLGEQYF. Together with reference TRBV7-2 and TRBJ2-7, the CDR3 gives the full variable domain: GAGVSQSPSNKVTEKGKDVELRCDPISGHTALYWYRQSLGQGLEFLIYFQGNSAPDKSGLPSDRFSAERTGGSVSTLTIQRTQQEDSAVYLCASSRGQGGLGEQYFGPGTRLTVT.

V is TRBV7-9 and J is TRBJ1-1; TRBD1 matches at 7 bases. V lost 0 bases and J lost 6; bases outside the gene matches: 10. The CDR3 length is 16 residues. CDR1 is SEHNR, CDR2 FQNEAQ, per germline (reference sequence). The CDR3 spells CASSLASTGIWAEAFF. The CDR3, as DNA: TGTGCCAGCAGCTTAGCTTCGACAGGGATTTGGGCTGAAGCTTTCTTT. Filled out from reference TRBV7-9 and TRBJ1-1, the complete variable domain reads DTGVSQNPRHKITKRGQNVTFRCDPISEHNRLYWYRQTLGQGPEFLTYFQNEAQLEKSRLLSDRFSAERPKGSFSTLEIQRTEQGDSAMYLCASSLASTGIWAEAFFGQGTRLTVV.

As DNA, the CDR3 is TGTGCCAGCAGCGTAGGCAGAACTGGAAACACCATATATTTT. Amino acid sequence: CASSVGRTGNTIYF. The genes are TRBV9 and TRBJ1-3, with unresolved D. CDR1 is SGDLS, CDR2 YYNGEE, per germline. The CDR3 sequence is 14 residues long. Trimming cost V 0 bases and J 2 bases, with 6 bases left between them.

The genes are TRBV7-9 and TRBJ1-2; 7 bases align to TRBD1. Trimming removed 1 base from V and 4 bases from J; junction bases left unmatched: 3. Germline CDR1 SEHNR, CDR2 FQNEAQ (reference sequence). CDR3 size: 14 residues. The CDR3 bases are TGTGCCAGCAGCTTAGGACAGGGACCCTATGGCTACACCTTC. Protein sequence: CASSLGQGPYGYTF.

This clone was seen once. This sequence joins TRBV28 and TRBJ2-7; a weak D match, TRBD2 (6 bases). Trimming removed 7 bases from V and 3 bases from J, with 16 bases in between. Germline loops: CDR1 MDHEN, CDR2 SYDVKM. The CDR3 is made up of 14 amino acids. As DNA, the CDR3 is TGTGCCAGCACTCCGGGAGAGCAGGGCTACGAGCAGTACTTC. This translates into CASTPGEQGYEQYF.

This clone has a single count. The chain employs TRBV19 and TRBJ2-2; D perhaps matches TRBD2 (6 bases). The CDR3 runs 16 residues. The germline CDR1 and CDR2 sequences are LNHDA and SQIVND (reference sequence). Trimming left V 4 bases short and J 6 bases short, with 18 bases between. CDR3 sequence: CASSTGTYSRAGELFF. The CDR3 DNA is TGTGCCAGTAGTACCGGGACTTATTCGCGCGCCGGGGAGCTGTTTTTT.

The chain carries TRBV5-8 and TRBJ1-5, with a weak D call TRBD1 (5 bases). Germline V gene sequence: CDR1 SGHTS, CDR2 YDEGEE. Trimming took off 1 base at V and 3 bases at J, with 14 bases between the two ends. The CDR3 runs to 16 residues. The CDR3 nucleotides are TGTGCCAGCAGCTTGCGGGGGAGCGGACTCAATCAGCCCCAGCATTTT. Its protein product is CASSLRGSGLNQPQHF. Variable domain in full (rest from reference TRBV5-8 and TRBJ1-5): EAGVTQSPTHLIKTRGQQATLRCSPISGHTSVYWYQQALGLGLQFLLWYDEGEERNRGNFPPRFSGRQFPNYSSELNVNALELEDSALYLCASSLRGSGLNQPQHFGDGTRLSIL.

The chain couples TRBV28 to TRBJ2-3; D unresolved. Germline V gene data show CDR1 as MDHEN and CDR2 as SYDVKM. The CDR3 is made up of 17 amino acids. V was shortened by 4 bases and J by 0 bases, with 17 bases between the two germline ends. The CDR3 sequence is CASSSETLAPSTDTQYF. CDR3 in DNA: TGTGCCAGCAGTTCCGAAACTTTAGCCCCTAGCACAGATACGCAGTATTTT. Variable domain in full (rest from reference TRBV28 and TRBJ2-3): DVKVTQSSRYLVKRTGEKVFLECVQDMDHENMFWYRQDPGLGLRLIYFSYDVKMKEKGDIPEGYSVSREKKERFSLILESASTNQTSMYLCASSSETLAPSTDTQYFGPGTRLTVL.

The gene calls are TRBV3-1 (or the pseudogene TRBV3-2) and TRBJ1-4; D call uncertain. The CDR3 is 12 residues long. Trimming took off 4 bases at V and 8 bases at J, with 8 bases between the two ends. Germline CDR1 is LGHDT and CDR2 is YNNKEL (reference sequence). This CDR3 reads CASSPQSEKLFF. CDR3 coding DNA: TGTGCCAGCAGCCCCCAAAGCGAAAAACTGTTTTTT.

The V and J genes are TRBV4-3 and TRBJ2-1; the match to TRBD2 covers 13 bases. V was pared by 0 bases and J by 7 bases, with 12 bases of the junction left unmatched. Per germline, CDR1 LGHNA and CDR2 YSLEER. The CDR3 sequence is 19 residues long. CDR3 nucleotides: TGCGCCAGCAGCCAAGAAAGGGAACTAGCGGGAGGGGGGCGGAATGAGCAGTTCTTC. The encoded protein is CASSQERELAGGGRNEQFF.